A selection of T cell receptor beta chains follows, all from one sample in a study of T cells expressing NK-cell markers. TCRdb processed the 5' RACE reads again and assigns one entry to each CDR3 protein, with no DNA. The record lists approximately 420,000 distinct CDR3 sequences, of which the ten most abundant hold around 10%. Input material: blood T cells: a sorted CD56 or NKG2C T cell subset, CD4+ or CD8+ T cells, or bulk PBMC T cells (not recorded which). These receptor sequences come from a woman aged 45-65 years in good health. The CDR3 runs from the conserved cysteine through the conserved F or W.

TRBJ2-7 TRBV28 CASSLSGTSYEQYF
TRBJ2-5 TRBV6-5 CASSLGGRAETQYF
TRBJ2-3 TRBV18 CASSPASGTDTQYF
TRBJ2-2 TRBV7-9 CASSLGAGAGELFF
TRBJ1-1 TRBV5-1 CASSLGQATEAFF
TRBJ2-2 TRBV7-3 CASSSGQGNTGELFF
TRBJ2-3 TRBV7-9 CASIRREGLAIGTDTQYF
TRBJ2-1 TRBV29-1 CSGWSSEGHNEQFF
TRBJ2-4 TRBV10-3 CAISPMGDIQYF
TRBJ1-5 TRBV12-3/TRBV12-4 CASTFLGGKGNQPQHF
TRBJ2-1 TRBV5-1 CASSLAGGVTNEQFF
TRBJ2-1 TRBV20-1 CSATNWREYNEQFF
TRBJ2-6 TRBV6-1 CASSDGMAGANVLTF
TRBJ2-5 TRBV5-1 CASSFGNLGETQYF
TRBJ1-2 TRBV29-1 CSVEVRGGVHGYTF
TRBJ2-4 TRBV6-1 CASSEPGLAEGSAKNIQYF
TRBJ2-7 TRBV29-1 CSVPGTSGSRIHEQYF
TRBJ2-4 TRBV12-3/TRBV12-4 CASSEQAKNIQYF
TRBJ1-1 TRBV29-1 CSVHPGGAEAFF
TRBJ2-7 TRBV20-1 CSARERTGMPYEQYF
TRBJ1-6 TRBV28 CASRLMQGLGNSPLHF
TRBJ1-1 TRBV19 CATRTGVVSGTEAFF
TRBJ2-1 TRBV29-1 CSVEDPRGPSYNEQFF
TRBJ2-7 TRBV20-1 CSASARDSRHFYEQYF
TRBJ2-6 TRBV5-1 CASSLELPLVLTF
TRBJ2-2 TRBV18 CASSPRTGETGELFF